The 2 T cell receptor beta chains listed next were all sequenced from one sample in a study of shared clonotypes between healthy human individuals. The protocol was immunoSEQ multiplex PCR, while the TCRdb copy is restricted to in-frame clones and leaves out a portion. The sample carries some 2.3 million clones, 80% to 95% recorded once. Sequenced material: naive CD4+ T cells from PBMCs. Subset defined: CD45RA+ positively selected. The source is a man younger than 30 in good health. Some clones in this sample may be carry-over from other donors' samples.

J is TRBJ1-2 and V is TRBV2, with 7 bases matching TRBD1. The CDR3 totals 16 residues. CDR1 is SNHLY and CDR2 is FYNNEI in the germline V gene. Unmatched junction bases numbered 13, after V lost 6 bases and J lost 3 bases. The CDR3, as DNA: TGTGCCAGCAGCGAGAGACAGGGCTCAATAGACTATGGCTACACCTTC. It specifies CASSERQGSIDYGYTF.

This chain uses TRBV7-9 with TRBJ1-1; possible D gene TRBD1, 6 bases. Trimming removed 5 bases at V and 6 bases at J, with 16 bases between. The CDR3 is 14 residues long. CDR1 SEHNR and CDR2 FQNEAQ come from the germline V gene (reference sequence). In nucleotides, the CDR3 is TGTGCCAGCAGCCTCGACTCTGGACAGTCTGAAGCTTTCTTT. Translated, it gives CASSLDSGQSEAFF.